This TCR beta chain stems from a study of cytomegalovirus exposure and HLA in healthy donors. V shed 4 bases, J shed 3 bases, and the junction held 6 bases outside the gene matches. CDR1 and CDR2 (germline): LGHNA, YSLEER. The CDR3 spans 16 residues. As to this clone: The antigen is not known.

Study-wide results and limits: Another analysis was done later, and it associated roughly 15,000 TCR beta sequences with HLA alleles at 0.05 false discovery rate.

PCR primers comprised 60 Vbeta and 13 Jbeta primers. Profiled with immunoSEQ multiplex PCR; TCRdb holds only in-frame clones, not every one. The table records 100,000 to 150,000 clones, about 76% of them present only once. The source of this sequence is a woman aged 60 to 75 in good health and CMV-seropositive. The chain employs TRBV4-3 and TRBJ2-3; 11 nucleotides match TRBD2. Sequenced material: PBMCs. CDR3 loop: CASSPSGTSGTDTQYF. In DNA form, the CDR3 reads TGCGCCAGCAGCCCTTCAGGGACTAGCGGAACAGATACGCAGTATTTT.